The text below deals with one TCR beta chain. An end of the junction does not agree with germline; a read error may underlie this. These data are taken from a study of blood T cell repertoires in COVID-19. About the research overall: Sites in the United States, Italy and Spain provided acute and convalescent COVID-19 samples. T cells, B-cell-depleted T cells, or PBMCs provided the cDNA or gDNA that served as material.

Germline values: CDR1 SNHLY, CDR2 FYNNEI. The length of the CDR3 is 14 residues. Only in-frame clones appear in the TCRdb table, and some are missing; sequencing was by immunoSEQ multiplex PCR. Of approximately 120,000 clones in the sample, 80% were seen once. The sample consisted of peripheral blood. The chain couples TRBV2 to TRBJ2-3; possibly TRBD1 for D (5 bases). This receptor was taken from a human donor in a cohort sampled during active COVID-19. CDR3 sequence (DNA): TGTGCCAGCAGAGAAGACAGAAGCACAGATACGCAGTATTTT. It encodes CASREDRSTDTQYF.